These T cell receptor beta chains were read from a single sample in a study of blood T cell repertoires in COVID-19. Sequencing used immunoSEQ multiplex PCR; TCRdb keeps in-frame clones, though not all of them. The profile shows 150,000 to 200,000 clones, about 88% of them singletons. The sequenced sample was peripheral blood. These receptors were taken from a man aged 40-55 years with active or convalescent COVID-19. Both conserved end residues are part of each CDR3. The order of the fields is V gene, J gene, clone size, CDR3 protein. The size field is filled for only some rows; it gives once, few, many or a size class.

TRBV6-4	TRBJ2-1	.	CASSPTADLGYEQFF
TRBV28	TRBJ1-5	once	CEAGSPNQPQHF
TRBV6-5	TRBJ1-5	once	CATRIEQGNQPQHF
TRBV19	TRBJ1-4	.	CASSTTGSIEKLFF
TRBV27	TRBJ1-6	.	CASHITGGRSYNSPLHF
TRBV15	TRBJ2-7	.	CATSRDRQYEQYF
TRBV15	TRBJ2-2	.	CATSRGLAGTNTGELFF
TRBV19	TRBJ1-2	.	CASRRVAFGGYTF
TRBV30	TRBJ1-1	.	CAWSPVTEAFF
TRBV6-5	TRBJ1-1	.	CASSYSRDTLNTEAFF
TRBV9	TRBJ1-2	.	CASSGEGYGYTF
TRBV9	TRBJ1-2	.	CASSTTTGDSNYGYTF
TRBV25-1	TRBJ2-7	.	CASSALYEQYF
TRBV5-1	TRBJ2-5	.	CASSLGLAGGYQETQYF
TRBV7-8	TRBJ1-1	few	CASSPLIGGDTEAFF
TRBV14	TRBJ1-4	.	CASSQGLYRSTNEKLFF
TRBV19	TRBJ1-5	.	CASSIGGTGAPPQHF
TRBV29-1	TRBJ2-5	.	CSVDFRGVKETQYF
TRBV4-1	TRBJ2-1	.	CASSQEQQQFF
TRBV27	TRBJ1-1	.	CASSWGGMNTEAFF
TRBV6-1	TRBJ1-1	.	CASSEGTGKGNTEAFF
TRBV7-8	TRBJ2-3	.	CASRSPGTSGTDTQYF
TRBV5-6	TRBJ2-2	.	CASSPDGLAGYTGELFF
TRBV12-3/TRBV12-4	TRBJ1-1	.	CASSPYEETEAFF
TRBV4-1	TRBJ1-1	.	CASSQEDRENTEAFF
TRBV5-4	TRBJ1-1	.	CASSEGQGRTEAFF
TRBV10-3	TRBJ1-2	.	CAISGEGGDGYTF
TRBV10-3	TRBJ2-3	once	CAISEARGADTQYF
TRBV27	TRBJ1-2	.	CASSSLGTGGSGYTF
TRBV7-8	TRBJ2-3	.	CASRLNDRGQDTQYF
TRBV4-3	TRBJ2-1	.	CASSQDLGQENNEQFF
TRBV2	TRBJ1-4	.	CASSAPGGKLFF
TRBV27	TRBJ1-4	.	CASSNPGQGSEKLFF
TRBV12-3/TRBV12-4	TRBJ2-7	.	CASSLTGGYEQYF
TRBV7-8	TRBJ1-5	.	CASSPWAGKSNQPQHF
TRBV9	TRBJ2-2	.	CASSVRGELRTGELFF
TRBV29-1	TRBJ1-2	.	CSVEDNGRRTF
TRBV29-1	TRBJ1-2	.	CSVVSNSNDRTYGYTF
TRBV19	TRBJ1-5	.	CASSMPAGTTNQPQHF
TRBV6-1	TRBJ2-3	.	CASSAQGSGRTSTDTQYF
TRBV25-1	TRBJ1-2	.	CASSERGTGDYGYTF
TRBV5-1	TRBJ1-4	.	CASSPGQGYEKLFF
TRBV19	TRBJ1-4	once	CASGTVRLFF
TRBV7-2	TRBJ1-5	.	CASSLFRDQPQHF
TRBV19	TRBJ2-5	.	CASSVVHRDVGETQYF
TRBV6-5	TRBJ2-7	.	CASSYSTSMAYEQYF
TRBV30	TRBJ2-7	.	CAWSVGLAGGDLFYEQYF
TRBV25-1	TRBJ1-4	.	CASSPSGVGEKLFF
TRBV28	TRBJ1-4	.	CASSPTDRLIVNEKLFF
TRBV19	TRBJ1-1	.	CASSMVTVKFTEAFF
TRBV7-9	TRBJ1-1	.	CASRRGADEAFF
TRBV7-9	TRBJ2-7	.	CASSLTGEYYEQYF
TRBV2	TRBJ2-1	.	CASSEITGTNNEQFF
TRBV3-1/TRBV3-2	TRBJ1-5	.	CASSQGDNQPQHF
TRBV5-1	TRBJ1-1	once	CASRARGMNTEAFF